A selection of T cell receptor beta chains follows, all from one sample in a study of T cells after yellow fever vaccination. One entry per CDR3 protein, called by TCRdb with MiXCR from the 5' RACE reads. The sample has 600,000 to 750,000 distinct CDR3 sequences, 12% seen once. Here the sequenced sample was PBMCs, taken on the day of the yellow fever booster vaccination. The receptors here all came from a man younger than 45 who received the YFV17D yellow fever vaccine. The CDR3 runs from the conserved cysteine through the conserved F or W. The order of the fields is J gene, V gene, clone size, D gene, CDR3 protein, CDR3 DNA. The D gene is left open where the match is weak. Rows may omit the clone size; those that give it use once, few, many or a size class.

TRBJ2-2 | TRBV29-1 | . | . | CSVHGQYTGELFF | TGCAGCGTTCACGGACAGTACACCGGGGAGCTGTTTTTT
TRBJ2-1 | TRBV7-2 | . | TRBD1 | CASSLRTGAMYNEQFF | TGTGCCAGCAGCTTAAGGACAGGGGCCATGTACAATGAGCAGTTCTTC
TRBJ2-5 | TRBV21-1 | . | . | CASSKALAGVAETQYF | TGTGCCAGCAGCAAAGCACTAGCGGGAGTGGCCGAGACCCAGTACTTC
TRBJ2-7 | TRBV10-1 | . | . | CASSAGTNEQYF | TGCGCCAGCAGTGCCGGGACAAACGAGCAGTACTTC
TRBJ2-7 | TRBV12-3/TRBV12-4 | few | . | CASSFRQATYEQYF | TGTGCCAGCAGTTTCCGACAGGCGACCTACGAGCAGTACTTC
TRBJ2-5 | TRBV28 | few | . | CASRTPGQGTQYF | TGTGCCAGCAGAACCCCGGGACAAGGAACCCAGTACTTC
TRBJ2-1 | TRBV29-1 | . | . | CSVGPGAFNLFF | .
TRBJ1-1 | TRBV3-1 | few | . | CASSQEGKSLGGAFF | TGTGCCAGCAGCCAAGAAGGGAAGTCCCTCGGAGGAGCTTTCTTT
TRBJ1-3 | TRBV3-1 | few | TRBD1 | CASSQRDRGVGNTIYF | TGTGCCAGCAGCCAACGGGACAGGGGAGTTGGAAACACCATATATTTT
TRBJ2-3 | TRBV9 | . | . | CASSARAPDTQYF | TGTGCCAGCAGCGCCCGGGCGCCAGATACGCAGTATTTT
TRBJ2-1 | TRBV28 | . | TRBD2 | CAWGETSGNRDNEQFF | TGTGCCTGGGGGGAGACTAGCGGGAACCGAGACAATGAGCAGTTCTTC
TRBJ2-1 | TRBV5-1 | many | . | CASSWLEGSYNEQFF | TGCGCCAGCAGCTGGTTAGAGGGCTCCTACAATGAGCAGTTCTTC
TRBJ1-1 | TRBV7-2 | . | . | CASSRLVSGRNTEAFF | TGTGCCAGCAGCCGACTCGTCTCTGGCAGGAACACTGAAGCTTTCTTT
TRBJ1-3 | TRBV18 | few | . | CASSPPIQGLTLRNTIYF | TGTGCCAGCTCACCACCAATTCAAGGGCTTACTCTGAGGAACACCATATATTTT
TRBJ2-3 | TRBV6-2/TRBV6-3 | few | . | CASTPTGDTQYF | TGTGCCAGCACTCCTACGGGAGATACGCAGTATTTT
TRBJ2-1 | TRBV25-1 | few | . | CASSGPSVAEQFF | TGTGCCAGCAGTGGACCCTCGGTCGCTGAGCAGTTCTTC
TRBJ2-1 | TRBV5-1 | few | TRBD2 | CASSLGTSGRASGEQFF | TGCGCCAGCAGCTTGGGGACTAGCGGGAGGGCCTCGGGGGAGCAGTTCTTC
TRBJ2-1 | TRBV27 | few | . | CASSAPPYNEQFF | TGTGCCAGCAGTGCCCCACCCTACAATGAGCAGTTCTTC
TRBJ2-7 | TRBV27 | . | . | CASSLRADSYEQYF | TGTGCCAGCAGTCTCAGGGCGGACTCCTACGAGCAGTACTTC
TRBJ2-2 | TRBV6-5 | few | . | CASSYPAGSGELFF | TGTGCCAGCAGTTACCCGGCCGGGTCCGGGGAGCTGTTTTTT
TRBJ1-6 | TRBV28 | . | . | CATNERGRYNSPLHF | TGTGCCACCAACGAAAGAGGACGGTATAATTCACCCCTCCACTTT
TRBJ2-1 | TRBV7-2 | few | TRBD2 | CASSFLASGSGEQFF | TGTGCCAGCAGCTTCCTGGCTAGCGGGAGCGGGGAGCAGTTCTTC
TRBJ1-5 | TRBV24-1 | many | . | CATSFRENSNQPQHF | TGTGCCACCAGCTTCCGGGAGAATAGCAATCAGCCCCAGCATTTT
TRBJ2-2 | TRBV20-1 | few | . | CSAISGTLNTGELFF | TGCAGTGCCATATCCGGGACTTTGAACACCGGGGAGCTGTTTTTT
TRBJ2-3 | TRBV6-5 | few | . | CASSYSRGTDTQYF | TGTGCCAGCAGTTACTCTCGGGGTACAGATACGCAGTATTTT
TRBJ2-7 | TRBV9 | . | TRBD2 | CASSVGREQPYEQYF | TGTGCCAGCAGCGTAGGGCGGGAGCAACCATACGAGCAGTACTTC
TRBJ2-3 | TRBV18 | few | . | CASSPLGDPTDTQYF | TGTGCCAGCTCACCACTTGGGGACCCCACAGATACGCAGTATTTT
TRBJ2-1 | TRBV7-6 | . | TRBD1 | CASSVGQGHLVEQFF | TGTGCCAGCAGCGTGGGACAGGGCCACCTTGTAGAGCAGTTCTTC
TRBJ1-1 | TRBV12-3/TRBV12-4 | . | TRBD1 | CASSRGTGEGTEAFF | TGTGCCAGCAGTCGAGGGACAGGGGAGGGCACTGAAGCTTTCTTT
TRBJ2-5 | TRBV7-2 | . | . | CASSRAVQETQYF | TGTGCCAGCAGCCGGGCAGTTCAAGAGACCCAGTACTTC
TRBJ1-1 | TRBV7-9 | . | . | CASSLDEPSEAFF | TGTGCCAGCAGCTTAGACGAGCCGTCTGAAGCTTTCTTT
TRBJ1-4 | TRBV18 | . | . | CASSRNPDTATNEKLFF | TGTGCCAGCTCCCGTAACCCGGACACTGCAACTAATGAAAAACTGTTTTTT
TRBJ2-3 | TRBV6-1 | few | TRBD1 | CASSETGWNTQYF | TGTGCCAGCAGTGAGACAGGGTGGAATACGCAGTATTTT
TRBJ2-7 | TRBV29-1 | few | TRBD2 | CSVLGLAVSSYEQYF | TGCAGCGTTCTTGGACTAGCGGTGAGCTCCTACGAGCAGTACTTC
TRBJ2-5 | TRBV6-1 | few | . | CASSLYARETQYF | TGTGCCAGCAGCCTTTACGCGAGAGAGACCCAGTACTTC
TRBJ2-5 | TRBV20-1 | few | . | CSARGAGDYF | TGCAGTGCTAGAGGCGCAGGGGACTACTTC
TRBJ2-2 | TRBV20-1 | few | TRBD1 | CSATLTGPGELFF | TGCAGTGCTACCCTGACAGGGCCCGGGGAGCTGTTTTTT
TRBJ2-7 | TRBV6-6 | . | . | CASTGLTYEQYF | TGTGCCAGCACTGGACTAACCTACGAGCAGTACTTC
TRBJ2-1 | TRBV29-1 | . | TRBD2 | CSGNSGRGDEQFF | TGCAGCGGGAATAGCGGGAGAGGCGATGAGCAGTTCTTC
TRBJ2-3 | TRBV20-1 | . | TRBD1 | CSAPRRDRVADTQYF | TGCAGTGCTCCACGTCGGGACAGGGTGGCAGATACGCAGTATTTT
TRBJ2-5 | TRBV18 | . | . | CASSPFWGSQETQYF | TGTGCCAGCTCACCATTTTGGGGATCCCAAGAGACCCAGTACTTC
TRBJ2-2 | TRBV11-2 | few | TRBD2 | CASSPTLGLAGGAGELFF | TGTGCCAGCAGCCCGACTCTGGGACTAGCGGGAGGGGCCGGGGAGCTGTTTTTT
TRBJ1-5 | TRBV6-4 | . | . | CASNSKFFNQPQHF | TGTGCCAGCAATTCCAAGTTTTTCAATCAGCCCCAGCATTTT
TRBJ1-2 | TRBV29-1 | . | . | CSVRQINNYGYTF | TGCAGCGTCAGACAAATTAATAACTATGGCTACACCTTC
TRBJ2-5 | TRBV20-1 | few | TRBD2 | CSARESSGRRGETQYF | TGCAGTGCTAGAGAATCTAGCGGGAGGCGGGGTGAGACCCAGTACTTC
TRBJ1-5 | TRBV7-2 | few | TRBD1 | CASSLGTGWGIKQPQHF | TGTGCCAGCAGCTTAGGGACAGGTTGGGGGATTAAACAGCCCCAGCATTTT
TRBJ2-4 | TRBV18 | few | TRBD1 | CASSPAGTENIQYF | TGTGCCAGCTCACCTGCCGGGACAGAGAACATTCAGTACTTC
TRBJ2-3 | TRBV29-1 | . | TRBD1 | CSVSGTGRDTDTQYF | TGCAGCGTCTCCGGGACAGGACGAGACACAGATACGCAGTATTTT
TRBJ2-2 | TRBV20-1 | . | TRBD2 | CSASKRTSGDNTGELFF | TGCAGTGCTAGTAAGAGGACTAGCGGGGACAACACCGGGGAGCTGTTTTTT
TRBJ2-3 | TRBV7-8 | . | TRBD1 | CASSQGTGIGGGTDTQYF | TGTGCCAGCAGCCAAGGGACAGGGATCGGAGGTGGCACAGATACGCAGTATTTT
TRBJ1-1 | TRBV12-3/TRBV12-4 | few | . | CASSLGHGHTEAFF | TGTGCCAGCAGTTTAGGTCACGGACACACTGAAGCTTTCTTT
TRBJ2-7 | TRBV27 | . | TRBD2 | CASRLSGGYEQYF | TGTGCCAGCAGACTATCGGGGGGATACGAGCAGTACTTC
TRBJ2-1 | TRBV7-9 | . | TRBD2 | CASNLAGSNEQFF | TGTGCCAGCAACCTAGCGGGATCCAATGAGCAGTTCTTC
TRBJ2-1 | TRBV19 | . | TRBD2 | CASSRAGGGFYNEQFF | TGTGCCAGTAGTCGGGCGGGAGGGGGTTTTTACAATGAGCAGTTCTTC
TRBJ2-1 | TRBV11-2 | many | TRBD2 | CASSPGVIAGSEQFF | TGTGCCAGCAGTCCAGGGGTAATAGCGGGAAGTGAGCAGTTCTTC